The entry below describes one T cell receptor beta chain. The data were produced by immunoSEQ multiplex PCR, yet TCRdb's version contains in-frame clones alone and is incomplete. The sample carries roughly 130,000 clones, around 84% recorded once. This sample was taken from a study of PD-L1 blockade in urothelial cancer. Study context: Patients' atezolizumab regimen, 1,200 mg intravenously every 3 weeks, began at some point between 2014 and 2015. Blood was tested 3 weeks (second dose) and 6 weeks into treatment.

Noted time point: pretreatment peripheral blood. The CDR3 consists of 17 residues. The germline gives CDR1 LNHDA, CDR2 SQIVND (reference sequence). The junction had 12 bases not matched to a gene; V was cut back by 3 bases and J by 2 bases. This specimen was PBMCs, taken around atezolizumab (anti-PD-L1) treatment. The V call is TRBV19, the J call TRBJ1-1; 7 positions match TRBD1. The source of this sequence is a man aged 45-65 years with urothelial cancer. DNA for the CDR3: TGTGCCAGTAGTATTCCCCCGCTCAGGGGGTATAACACTGAAGCTTTCTTT. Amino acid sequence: CASSIPPLRGYNTEAFF.